The present TCR beta chain was sequenced within a study of blood T cells in healthy people across ages. Study-wide points: TCR beta diversity, measured per million T cells, fell in a roughly linear way with age. Whereas aged donors had fewer naive CD4+ cells, long-lived donors had more of them and higher diversity. The donors' CMV status was not determined, possibly confounding changes in expanded clonotypes.

The CDR3 is 12 amino acids. V gave up 4 bases and J gave up 11 bases, with 12 bases separating them. Germline CDR1 and CDR2: SNHLY and FYNNEI. The use of a sample-barcoded 5' primer and a J-beta primer mix characterized a second PCR of roughly 6 to 12 cycles. MiXCR was run by TCRdb on the 5' RACE reads, yielding one entry per CDR3 protein. Among approximately 800,000 distinct CDR3 sequences listed, roughly three fifths were seen once. A remark on this clonotype: The antigen is not known.

This sequence joins TRBV2 and TRBJ2-1; possible D gene TRBD2, 7 bases. This sequence was found in a man between 35 and 55 years old in good health. Material: blood. The CDR3 bases are TGTGCCAGCAGTGGCGGGGGCAACAAGCAGTTCTTC. Amino acid sequence: CASSGGGNKQFF.